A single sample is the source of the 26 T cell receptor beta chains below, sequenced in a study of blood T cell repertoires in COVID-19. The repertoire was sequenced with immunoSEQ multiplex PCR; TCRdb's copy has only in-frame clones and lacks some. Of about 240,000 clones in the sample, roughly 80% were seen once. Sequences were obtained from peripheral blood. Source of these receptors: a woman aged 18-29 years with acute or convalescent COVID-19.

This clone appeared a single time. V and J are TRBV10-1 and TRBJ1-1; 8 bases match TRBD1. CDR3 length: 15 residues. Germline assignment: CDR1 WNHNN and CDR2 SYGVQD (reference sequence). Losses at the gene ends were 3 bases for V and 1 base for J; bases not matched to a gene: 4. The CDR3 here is CASSDPGTGNTEAFF. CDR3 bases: TGCGCCAGCAGTGACCCCGGGACAGGGAACACTGAAGCTTTCTTT.

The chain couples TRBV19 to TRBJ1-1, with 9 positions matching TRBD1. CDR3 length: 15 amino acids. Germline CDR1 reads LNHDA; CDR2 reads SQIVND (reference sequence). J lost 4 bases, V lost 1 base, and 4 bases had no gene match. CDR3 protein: CASSIVGTGITEAFF. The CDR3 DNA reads TGTGCCAGTAGTATAGTTGGGACAGGGATCACTGAAGCTTTCTTT.

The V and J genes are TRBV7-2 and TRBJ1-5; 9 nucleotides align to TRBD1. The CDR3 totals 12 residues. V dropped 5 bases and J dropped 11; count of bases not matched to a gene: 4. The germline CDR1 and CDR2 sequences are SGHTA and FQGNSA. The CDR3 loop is CASSLDRGSQHF. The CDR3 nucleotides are TGTGCCAGCAGCCTCGACAGGGGGTCCCAGCATTTT.

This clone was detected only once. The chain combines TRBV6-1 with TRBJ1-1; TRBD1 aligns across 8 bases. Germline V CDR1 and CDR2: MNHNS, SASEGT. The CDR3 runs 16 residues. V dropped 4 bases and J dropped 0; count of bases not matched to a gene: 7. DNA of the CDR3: TGTGCCAGCAGTGGCGGGACAGGACTCCTGAACACTGAAGCTTTCTTT. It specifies CASSGGTGLLNTEAFF.

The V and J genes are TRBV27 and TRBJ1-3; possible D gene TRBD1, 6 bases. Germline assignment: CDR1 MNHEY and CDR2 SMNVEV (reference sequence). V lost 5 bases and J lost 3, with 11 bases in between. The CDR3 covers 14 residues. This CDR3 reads CASSRGADGNTIYF. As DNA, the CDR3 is TGTGCCAGCAGTCGGGGGGCAGATGGAAACACCATATATTTT.

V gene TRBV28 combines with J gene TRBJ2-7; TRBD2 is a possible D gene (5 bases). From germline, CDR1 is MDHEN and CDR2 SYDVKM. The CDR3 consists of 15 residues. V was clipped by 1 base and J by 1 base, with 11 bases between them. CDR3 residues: CASSLSADNSYEQYF. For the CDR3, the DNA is TGTGCCAGCAGTTTATCAGCGGATAATTCCTACGAGCAGTACTTC.

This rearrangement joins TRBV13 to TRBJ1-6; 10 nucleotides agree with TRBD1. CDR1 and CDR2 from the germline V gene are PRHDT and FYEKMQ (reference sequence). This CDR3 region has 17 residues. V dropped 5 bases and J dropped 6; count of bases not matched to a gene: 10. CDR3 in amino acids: CASSTTRDRGLNSPLHF. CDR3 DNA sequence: TGTGCCAGCAGCACGACCCGGGACAGGGGCCTTAATTCACCCCTCCACTTT.

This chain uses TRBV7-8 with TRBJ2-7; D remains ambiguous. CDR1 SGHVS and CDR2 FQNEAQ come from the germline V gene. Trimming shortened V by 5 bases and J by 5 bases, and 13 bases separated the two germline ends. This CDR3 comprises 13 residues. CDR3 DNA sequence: TGTGCCAGCAGCACCCGAGGCCTGGACGAGCAGTACTTC. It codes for CASSTRGLDEQYF.

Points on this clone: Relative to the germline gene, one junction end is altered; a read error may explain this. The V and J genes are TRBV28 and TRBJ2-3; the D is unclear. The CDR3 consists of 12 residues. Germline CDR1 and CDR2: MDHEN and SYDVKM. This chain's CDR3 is CASAPFADTHAF. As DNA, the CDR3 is TGTGCCAGCGCCCCGTTCGCAGATACGCACGCATTC.

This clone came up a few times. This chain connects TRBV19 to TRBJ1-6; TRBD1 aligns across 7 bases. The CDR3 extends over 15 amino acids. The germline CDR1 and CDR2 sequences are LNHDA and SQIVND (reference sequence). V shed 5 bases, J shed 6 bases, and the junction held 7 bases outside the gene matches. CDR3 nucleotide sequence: TGTGCCAGTAGTCCCACCGGGACAGTTAATTCACCCCTCCACTTT. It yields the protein CASSPTGTVNSPLHF.

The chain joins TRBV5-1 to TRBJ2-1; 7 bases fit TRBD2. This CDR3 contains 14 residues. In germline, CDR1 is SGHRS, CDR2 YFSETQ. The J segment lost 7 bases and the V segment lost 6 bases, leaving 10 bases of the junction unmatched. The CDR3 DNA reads TGCGCCAGCACCTCCACCACAGCGGGGAATGAGCAGTTCTTC. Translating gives CASTSTTAGNEQFF. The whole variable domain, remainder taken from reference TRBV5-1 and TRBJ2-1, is KAGVTQTPRYLIKTRGQQVTLSCSPISGHRSVSWYQQTPGQGLQFLFEYFSETQRNKGNFPGRFSGRQFSNSRSEMNVSTLELGDSALYLCASTSTTAGNEQFFGPGTRLTVL.

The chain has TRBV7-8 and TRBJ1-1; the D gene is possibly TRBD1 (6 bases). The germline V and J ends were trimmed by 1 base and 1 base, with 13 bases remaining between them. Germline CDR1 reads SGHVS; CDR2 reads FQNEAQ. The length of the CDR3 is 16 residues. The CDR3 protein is CASSLDPGTPNTEAFF. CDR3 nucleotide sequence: TGTGCCAGCAGCTTAGACCCCGGGACACCGAACACTGAAGCTTTCTTT. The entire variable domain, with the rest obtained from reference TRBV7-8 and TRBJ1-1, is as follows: GAGVSQSPRYKVAKRGQDVALRCDPISGHVSLFWYQQALGQGPEFLTYFQNEAQLDKSGLPSDRFFAERPEGSVSTLKIQRTQQEDSAVYLCASSLDPGTPNTEAFFGQGTRLTVV.

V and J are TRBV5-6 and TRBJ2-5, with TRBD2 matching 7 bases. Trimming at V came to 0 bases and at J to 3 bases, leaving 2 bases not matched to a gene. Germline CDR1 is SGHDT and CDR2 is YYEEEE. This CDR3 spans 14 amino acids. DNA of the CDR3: TGTGCCAGCAGCTTGGTGGCGGGGGAAGAGACCCAGTACTTC. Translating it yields CASSLVAGEETQYF.

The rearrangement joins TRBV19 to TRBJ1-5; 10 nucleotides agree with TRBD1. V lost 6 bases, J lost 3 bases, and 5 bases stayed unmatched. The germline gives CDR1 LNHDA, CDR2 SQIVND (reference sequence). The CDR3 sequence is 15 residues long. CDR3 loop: CASRGQGPHNQPQHF. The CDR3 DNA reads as TGTGCCAGTAGGGGACAGGGGCCCCACAATCAGCCCCAGCATTTT. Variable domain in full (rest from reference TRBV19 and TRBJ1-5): DGGITQSPKYLFRKEGQNVTLSCEQNLNHDAMYWYRQDPGQGLRLIYYSQIVNDFQKGDIAEGYSVSREKKESFPLTVTSAQKNPTAFYLCASRGQGPHNQPQHFGDGTRLSIL.

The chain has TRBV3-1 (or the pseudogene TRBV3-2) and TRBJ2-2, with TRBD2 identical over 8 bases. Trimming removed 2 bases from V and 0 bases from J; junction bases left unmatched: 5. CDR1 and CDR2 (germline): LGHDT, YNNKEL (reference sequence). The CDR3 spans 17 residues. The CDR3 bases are TGTGCCAGCAGCCAAACTAGCGGACGGACGAACACCGGGGAGCTGTTTTTT. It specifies CASSQTSGRTNTGELFF.

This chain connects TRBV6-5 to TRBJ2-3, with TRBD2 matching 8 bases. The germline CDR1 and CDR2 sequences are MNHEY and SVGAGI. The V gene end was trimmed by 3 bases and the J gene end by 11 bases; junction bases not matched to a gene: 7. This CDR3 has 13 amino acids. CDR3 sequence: CASSYSPGGLQYF. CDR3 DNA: TGTGCCAGCAGTTATTCTCCGGGAGGGCTGCAGTATTTT.

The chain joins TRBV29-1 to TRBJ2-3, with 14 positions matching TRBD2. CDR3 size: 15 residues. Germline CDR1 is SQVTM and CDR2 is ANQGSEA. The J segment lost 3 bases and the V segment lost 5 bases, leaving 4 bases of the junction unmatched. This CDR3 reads CSVNGLAGGTDTQYF. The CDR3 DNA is TGCAGCGTTAATGGACTAGCGGGAGGAACAGATACGCAGTATTTT.

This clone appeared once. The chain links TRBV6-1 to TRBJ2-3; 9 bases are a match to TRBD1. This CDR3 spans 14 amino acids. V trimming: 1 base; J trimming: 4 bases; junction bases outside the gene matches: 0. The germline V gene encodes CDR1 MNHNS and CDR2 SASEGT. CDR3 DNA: TGTGCCAGCAGTGAAGGGACAGGGGCAGATACGCAGTATTTT. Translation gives CASSEGTGADTQYF.

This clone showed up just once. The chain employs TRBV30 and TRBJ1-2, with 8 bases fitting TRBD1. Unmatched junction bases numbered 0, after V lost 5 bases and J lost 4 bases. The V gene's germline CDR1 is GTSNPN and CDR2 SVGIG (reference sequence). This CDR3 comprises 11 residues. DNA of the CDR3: TGTGCCTGGGACAGGGGCTATGGCTACACCTTC. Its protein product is CAWDRGYGYTF.

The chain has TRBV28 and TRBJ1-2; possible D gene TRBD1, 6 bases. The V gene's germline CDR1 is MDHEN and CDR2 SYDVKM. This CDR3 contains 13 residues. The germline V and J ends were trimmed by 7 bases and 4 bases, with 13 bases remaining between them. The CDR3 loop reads CASIPGGRYGYTF. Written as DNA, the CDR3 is TGTGCCAGCATACCGGGGGGCCGCTATGGCTACACCTTC.

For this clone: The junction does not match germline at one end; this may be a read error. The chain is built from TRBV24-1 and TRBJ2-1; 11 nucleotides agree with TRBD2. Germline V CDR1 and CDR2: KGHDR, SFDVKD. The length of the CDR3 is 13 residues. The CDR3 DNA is TGTGCCACCAGTGAGGGGGGACTAGCGGAGCGGTTCTTC. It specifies CATSEGGLAERFF.

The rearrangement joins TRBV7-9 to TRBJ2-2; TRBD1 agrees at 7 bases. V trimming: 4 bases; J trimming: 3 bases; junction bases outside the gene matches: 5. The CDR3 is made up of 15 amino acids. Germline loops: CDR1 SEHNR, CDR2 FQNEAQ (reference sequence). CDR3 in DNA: TGTGCCAGCAGCTCAGGACAGGAATACACCGGGGAGCTGTTTTTT. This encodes CASSSGQEYTGELFF.

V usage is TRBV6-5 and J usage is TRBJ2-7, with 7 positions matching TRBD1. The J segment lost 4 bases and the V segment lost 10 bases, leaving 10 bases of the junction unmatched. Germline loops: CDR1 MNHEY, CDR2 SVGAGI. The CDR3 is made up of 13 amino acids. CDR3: CATGRDSFYEQYF. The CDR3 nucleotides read TGTGCCACCGGTAGGGACAGCTTTTACGAGCAGTACTTC.

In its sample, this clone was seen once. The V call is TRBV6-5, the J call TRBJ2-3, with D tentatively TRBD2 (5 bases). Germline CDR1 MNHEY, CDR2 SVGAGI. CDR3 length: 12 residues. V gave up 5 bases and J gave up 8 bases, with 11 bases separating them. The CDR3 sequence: CASSQTAGTQYF. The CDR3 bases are TGTGCCAGCAGTCAGACCGCGGGTACGCAGTATTTT.

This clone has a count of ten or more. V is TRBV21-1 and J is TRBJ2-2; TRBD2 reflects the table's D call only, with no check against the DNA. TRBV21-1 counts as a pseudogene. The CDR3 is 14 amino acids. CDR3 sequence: CASSRKGGTGELFF. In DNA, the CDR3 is TGTGCCAGCAGCAGGAAGGGAGGGACCGGGGAGCTGTTTTTT.

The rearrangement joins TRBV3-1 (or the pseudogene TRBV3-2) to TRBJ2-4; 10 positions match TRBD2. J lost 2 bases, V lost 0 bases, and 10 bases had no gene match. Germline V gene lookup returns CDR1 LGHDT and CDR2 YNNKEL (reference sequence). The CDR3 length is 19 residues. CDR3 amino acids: CASSQEPSGSSGTKNIQYF. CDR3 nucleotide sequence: TGTGCCAGCAGCCAAGAACCTAGCGGGAGTTCGGGAACCAAAAACATTCAGTACTTC.